This T cell receptor (beta chain) derives from a study of blood T cell repertoires in COVID-19. About the research overall: Acute and convalescent COVID-19 specimens originated in the United States, Italy and Spain.

Germline lookup yields CDR1 KGHDR and CDR2 SFDVKD. The CDR3 sequence is 16 residues long. Unmatched junction bases numbered 11, after V lost 4 bases and J lost 7 bases. All enrollees were about 18 to 100 years old and from roughly 26 US areas. Self-reported history from a screening survey and questionnaire set each donor's cohort. Per the study methods: Reference gene primer amplification gave estimated nucleated cell counts. Sequencing was performed with immunoSEQ multiplex PCR; in TCRdb, only in-frame clones are kept and a portion is missing. V and J calls and clone size are those listed in that table; D and trimming were worked out from the DNA. The table records about 260,000 clones, under 95% of them present only once.

Sequenced: PBMCs or T cells enriched from blood (not recorded which). The chain uses TRBV24-1 and TRBJ2-1; 8 bases agree with TRBD1. The receptor's source is a man in his forties who had been exposed to COVID-19. The CDR3 is CATSDHRTGTRNEQFF. The DNA of the CDR3 is TGTGCCACCAGTGACCATAGGACAGGGACAAGGAATGAGCAGTTCTTC.